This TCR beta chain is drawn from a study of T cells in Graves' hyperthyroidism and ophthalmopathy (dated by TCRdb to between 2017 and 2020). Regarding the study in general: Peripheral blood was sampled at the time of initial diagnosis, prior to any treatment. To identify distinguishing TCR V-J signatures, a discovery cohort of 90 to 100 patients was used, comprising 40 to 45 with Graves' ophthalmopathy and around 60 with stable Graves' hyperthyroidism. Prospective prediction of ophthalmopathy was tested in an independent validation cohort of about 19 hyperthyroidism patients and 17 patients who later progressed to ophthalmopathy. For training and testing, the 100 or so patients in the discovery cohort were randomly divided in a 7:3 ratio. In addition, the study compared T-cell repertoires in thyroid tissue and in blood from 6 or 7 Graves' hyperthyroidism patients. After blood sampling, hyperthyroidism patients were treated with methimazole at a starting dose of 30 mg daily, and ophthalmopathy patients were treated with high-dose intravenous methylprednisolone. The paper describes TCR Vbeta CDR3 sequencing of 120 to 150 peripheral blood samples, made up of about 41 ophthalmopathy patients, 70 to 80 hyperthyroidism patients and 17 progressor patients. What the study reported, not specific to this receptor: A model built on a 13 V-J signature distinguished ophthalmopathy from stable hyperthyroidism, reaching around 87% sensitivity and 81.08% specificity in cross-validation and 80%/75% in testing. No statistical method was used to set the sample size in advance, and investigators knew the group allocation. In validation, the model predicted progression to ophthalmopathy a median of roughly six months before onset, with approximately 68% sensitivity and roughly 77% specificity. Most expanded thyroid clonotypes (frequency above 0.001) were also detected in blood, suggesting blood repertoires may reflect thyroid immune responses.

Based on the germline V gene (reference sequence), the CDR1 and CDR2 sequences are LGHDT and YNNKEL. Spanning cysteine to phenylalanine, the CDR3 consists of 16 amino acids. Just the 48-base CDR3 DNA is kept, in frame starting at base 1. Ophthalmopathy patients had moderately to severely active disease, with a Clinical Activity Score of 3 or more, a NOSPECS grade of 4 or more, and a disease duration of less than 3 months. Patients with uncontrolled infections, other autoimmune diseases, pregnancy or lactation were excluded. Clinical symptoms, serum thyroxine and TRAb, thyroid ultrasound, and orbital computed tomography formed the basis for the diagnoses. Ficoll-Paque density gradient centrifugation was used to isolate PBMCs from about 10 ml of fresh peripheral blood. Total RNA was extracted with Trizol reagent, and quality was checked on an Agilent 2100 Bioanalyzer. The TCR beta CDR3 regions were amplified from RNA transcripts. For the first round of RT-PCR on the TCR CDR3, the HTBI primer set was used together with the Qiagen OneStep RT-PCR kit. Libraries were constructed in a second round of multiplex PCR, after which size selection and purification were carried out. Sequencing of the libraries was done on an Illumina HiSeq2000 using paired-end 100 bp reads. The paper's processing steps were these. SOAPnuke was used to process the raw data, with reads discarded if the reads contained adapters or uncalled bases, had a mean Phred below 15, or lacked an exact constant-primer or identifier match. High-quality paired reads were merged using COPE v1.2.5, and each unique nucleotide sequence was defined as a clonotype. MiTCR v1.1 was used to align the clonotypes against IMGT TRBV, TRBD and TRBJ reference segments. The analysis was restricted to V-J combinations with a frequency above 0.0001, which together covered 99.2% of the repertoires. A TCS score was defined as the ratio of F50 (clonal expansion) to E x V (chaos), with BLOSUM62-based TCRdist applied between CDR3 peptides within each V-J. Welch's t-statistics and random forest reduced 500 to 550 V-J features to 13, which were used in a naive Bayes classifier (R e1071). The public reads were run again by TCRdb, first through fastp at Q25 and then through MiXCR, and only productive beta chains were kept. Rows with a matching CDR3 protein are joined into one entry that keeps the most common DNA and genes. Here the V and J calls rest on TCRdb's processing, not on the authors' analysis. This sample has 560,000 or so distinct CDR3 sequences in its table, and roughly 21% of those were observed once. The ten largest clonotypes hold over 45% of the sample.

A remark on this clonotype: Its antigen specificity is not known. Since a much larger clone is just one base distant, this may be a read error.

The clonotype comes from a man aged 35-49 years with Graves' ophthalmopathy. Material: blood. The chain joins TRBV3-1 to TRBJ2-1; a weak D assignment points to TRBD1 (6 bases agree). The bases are TGTGCCAGCAGCCAATTGGGCAGGGGACCTTACAATAAGCAGTTCTTC. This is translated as CASSQLGRGPYNKQFF.